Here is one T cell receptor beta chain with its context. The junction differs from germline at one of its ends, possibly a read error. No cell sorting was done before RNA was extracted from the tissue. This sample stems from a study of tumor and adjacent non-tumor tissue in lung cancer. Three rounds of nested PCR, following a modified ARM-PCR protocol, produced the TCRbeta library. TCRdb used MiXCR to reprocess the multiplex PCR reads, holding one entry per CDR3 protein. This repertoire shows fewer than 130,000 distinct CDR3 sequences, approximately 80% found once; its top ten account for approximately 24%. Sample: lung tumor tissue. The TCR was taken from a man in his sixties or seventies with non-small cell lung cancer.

CDR3 coding DNA: TGTGCCTTGAGAAGCCGAAACACCGGGGAGTTGTTTTTC. It translates to CALRSRNTGELFF. The gene calls are TRBV6-6 and TRBJ2-2, with a possible D match to TRBD2 (5 bases). Looked up from germline, CDR1 is MNHNY and CDR2 is SVGAGI (reference sequence). The length of the CDR3 is 13 residues.